This T cell receptor (beta chain) originates from a study of OX40 agonist ivuxolimab in advanced cancers. The overall study: Partial responses were seen in three patients, one with hepatocellular carcinoma and two with cutaneous melanoma.

The repertoire was sequenced with immunoSEQ multiplex PCR; TCRdb's copy has only in-frame clones and lacks some. The sample has tens of thousands of clones; about 86% are singletons. Findings of the study overall: Clonal expansion from baseline to week 6 occurred in both CD4+ and CD8+ T cells. The study found that CD8+ T cells averaged more expanded clones than CD4+.

This clone was seen once. Antigen specificity is unknown. CDR1 is SGHVS and CDR2 is FQNEAQ in the germline V gene. CDR3 length equals 16 residues. After removal of 5 bases from V and 3 bases from J, the junction contained 3 bases not matched to a gene. Peripheral blood came from all dose cohorts at three timepoints. The TCR comes from an adult with an advanced solid tumor such as melanoma, head and neck, liver or kidney cancer. This specimen consisted of CD4+ or CD8+ T cells sorted from blood, obtained in a trial of the OX40 agonist ivuxolimab. The chain couples TRBV7-8 to TRBJ2-3; 15 bases align to TRBD2. CDR3 sequence: CASSPGLAGGTDTQYF. As DNA, the CDR3 is TGTGCCAGCAGCCCAGGACTAGCGGGGGGGACAGATACGCAGTATTTT.